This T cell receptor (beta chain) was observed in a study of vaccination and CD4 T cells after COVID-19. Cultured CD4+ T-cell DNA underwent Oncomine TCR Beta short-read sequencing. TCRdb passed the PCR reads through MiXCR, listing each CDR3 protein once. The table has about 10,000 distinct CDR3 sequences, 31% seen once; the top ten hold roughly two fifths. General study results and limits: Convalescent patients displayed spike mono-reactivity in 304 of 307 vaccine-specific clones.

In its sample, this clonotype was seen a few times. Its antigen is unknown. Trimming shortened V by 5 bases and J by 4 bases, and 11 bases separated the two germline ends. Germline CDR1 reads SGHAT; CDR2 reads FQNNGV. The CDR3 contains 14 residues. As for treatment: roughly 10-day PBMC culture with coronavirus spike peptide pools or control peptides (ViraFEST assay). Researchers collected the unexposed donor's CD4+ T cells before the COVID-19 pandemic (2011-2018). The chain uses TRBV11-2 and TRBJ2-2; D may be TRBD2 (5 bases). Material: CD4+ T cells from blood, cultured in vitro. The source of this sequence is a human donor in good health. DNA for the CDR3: TGTGCCAGCAGCCCGGGGTGGGGCACCGGGGAGCTGTTTTTT. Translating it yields CASSPGWGTGELFF.